The T cell receptor (beta chain) described here comes from a study of blood T cells in healthy people across ages. At the level of the study: Through template switching, about one barcoded beta molecule was captured per two T cells, as measured in model experiments.

Together with a sample-barcoded 5' primer, a J-beta primer mix was included in a second PCR lasting about 6 to 11 cycles. A single record per CDR3 protein comes from TCRdb applying MiXCR to the 5' RACE reads. Here the sample spans about 730,000 distinct CDR3 sequences, about 40% being singletons. Only a few counts were recorded for this clonotype. The antigen is unknown. General study results and limits: Fewer expanded clones and more diversity marked long-lived versus aged donors. PBMCs that were unsorted prevented a conclusive naive versus antigen-experienced comparison. Roughly linear age-related decline in beta diversity appeared, significant by age approximately 40.

The CDR3 covers 15 residues. Germline V gene data show CDR1 as SGHRS and CDR2 as YFSETQ. Trimming took 5 bases from V and 8 from J; bases not matched to a gene: 5. The specimen was blood. This TCR derives from a woman aged 60-70 years in good health. V is TRBV5-1 and J is TRBJ1-6; 12 bases are a match to TRBD1. As DNA, the CDR3 is TGCGCCAGCAGGAAGGGACAGGGGGCCGATTCACCCCTCCACTTT. Translating it yields CASRKGQGADSPLHF.